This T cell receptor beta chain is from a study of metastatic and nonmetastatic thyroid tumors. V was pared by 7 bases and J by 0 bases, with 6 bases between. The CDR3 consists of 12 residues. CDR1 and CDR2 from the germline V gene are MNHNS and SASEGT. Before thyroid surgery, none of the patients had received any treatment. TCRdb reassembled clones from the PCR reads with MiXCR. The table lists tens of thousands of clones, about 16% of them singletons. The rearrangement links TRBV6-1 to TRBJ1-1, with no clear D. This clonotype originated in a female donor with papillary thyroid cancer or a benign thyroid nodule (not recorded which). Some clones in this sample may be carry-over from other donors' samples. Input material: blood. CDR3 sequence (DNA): TGTGCCAGCATAAACATGAACACTGAAGCTTTCTTT. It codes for CASINMNTEAFF.